A selection of T cell receptor beta chains follows, all from one sample in a study of response to subunit inactivated influenza vaccine. TCRdb processed the RT-PCR reads anew with MiXCR; each CDR3 protein has one entry. The table records 650,000 to 800,000 distinct CDR3 sequences, about 14% of them present only once. The sequencing here drew on PBMCs from blood, taken around two weeks before vaccination. The receptors were sampled from a man aged 45-65 years who received an inactivated influenza vaccine. The CDR3 runs from the conserved cysteine through the conserved F or W. D genes are given only for firm matches. Clone size is not always given. Where it is, it says once, few, many or a class for expanded clones.

few,TRBV2,TRBJ1-5,.,TGTGCCAGCAGTTCAGCGCCCCAGCAGCCCCAGCATTTT,CASSSAPQQPQHF
many,TRBV14,TRBJ2-3,.,TGTGCCAGCAGCCAAGCTCCCAGGAGCCCCACAGATACGCAGTATTTT,CASSQAPRSPTDTQYF
.,TRBV15,TRBJ2-7,.,TGTGCCACCAGCAGAGGTGACGGGCTTTACGAGCAGTACTTC,CATSRGDGLYEQYF
.,TRBV7-3,TRBJ2-1,.,TGTGCCAGCAGCTTAGGACAGCAGCAGTTCTTC,CASSLGQQQFF
.,TRBV6-5,TRBJ1-6,.,TGTGCCAGCAGTTACGACATCAGCTCCTATAATTCACCCCTCCACTTT,CASSYDISSYNSPLHF
few,TRBV15,TRBJ1-1,.,TGTGCCACCAGCAAAGATACCCACGGCTCTTTCTTT,CATSKDTHGSFF
.,TRBV5-6,TRBJ2-1,.,TGTGCCAGAGGCGACTCTAACAATGAGCAGTTCTTC,CARGDSNNEQFF
few,TRBV11-2,TRBJ2-5,TRBD2,TGTGCCAGCAGCTTATTTGGGTTTAGCGGGCCGATTCGAACGCAAGAGACCCAGTACTTC,CASSLFGFSGPIRTQETQYF
many,TRBV16,TRBJ1-4,.,TGTGCCAGCAGCCACCGGTCTAATGAAAAACTGTTTTTT,CASSHRSNEKLFF
.,TRBV29-1,TRBJ2-6,.,TGCAGCGCTTGGGGTGGCTCTGGGGCCAACGTCCTGACTTTC,CSAWGGSGANVLTF
many,TRBV5-6,TRBJ2-2,TRBD1,TGTGCCAGCAGCTTGGTTATTCGGTGGGGACAGGACGAGGACACCGGGGAGCTGTTTTTT,CASSLVIRWGQDEDTGELFF
.,TRBV7-2,TRBJ2-5,.,TGTGCCAGCAGCTTCAAGGGGCAAGAGACCCAGTACTTC,CASSFKGQETQYF
.,TRBV4-3,TRBJ2-1,TRBD2,TGCGCCAGCAGCCAGAGCGGGGGCAGCTACAATGAGCAGTTCTTC,CASSQSGGSYNEQFF
few,TRBV24-1,TRBJ2-2,.,TGTGCCACCAGCCTTACCGGGACAACGAACACCGGGGAGCTGTTTTTT,CATSLTGTTNTGELFF
.,TRBV20-1,TRBJ2-1,.,TGCAGTGCTAGATCACCACGAGGAGGGAAAGAGCAGTTCTTC,CSARSPRGGKEQFF
.,TRBV25-1,TRBJ2-1,.,TGTGCCACCTCCGAGGGGGCCTACAATGAGCAGTTCTTC,CATSEGAYNEQFF
few,TRBV28,TRBJ1-2,.,TGTGCCAGCAGTTCCACACTCAGCTTGCCGACTAACTATGGCTACACCTTC,CASSSTLSLPTNYGYTF
.,TRBV11-2,TRBJ1-3,.,TGTGCCAGCAGCATCACATGGCCCTCCTCTGGAAACACCATATATTTT,CASSITWPSSGNTIYF
few,TRBV18,TRBJ2-7,.,TGTGCCAGCTCACCACCGGTCACGGCCTACGAGCAGTACTTC,CASSPPVTAYEQYF
.,TRBV12-3/TRBV12-4,TRBJ2-5,.,TGTGCCAGCAGTTTAGACAGTGAAGAGACCCAGTACTTC,CASSLDSEETQYF
many,TRBV5-1,TRBJ2-1,TRBD2,TGCGCCAGCAGCAGAGCGGGAGGGGTTGATGAGCAGTTCTTC,CASSRAGGVDEQFF
many,TRBV29-1,TRBJ2-5,TRBD1,TGCAGCGTGGACAGGGGGAACCAAGAGACCCAGTACTTC,CSVDRGNQETQYF
.,TRBV7-2,TRBJ2-1,.,TGTGCCAGCAGCTTGCGTCGCCAACTTGAGCAGTTCTTC,CASSLRRQLEQFF
.,TRBV5-1,TRBJ2-1,TRBD1,TGCGCCAGCAGCTACTTCACGGACAGGGGCTACAATGAGCAGTTCTTC,CASSYFTDRGYNEQFF
.,TRBV24-1,TRBJ2-1,TRBD2,TGTGCCACCCGCCGGGAGGGAGACAATGAGCAGTTCTTC,CATRREGDNEQFF
few,TRBV4-3,TRBJ2-3,TRBD1,TGCGCCAGCAGCCAACAGAACTCGGACAGGGGGGGAACAGATACGCAGTATTTT,CASSQQNSDRGGTDTQYF
few,TRBV5-1,TRBJ2-7,TRBD1,TGCGCCAGCAGCTTGGCCGAAAATACAGGGGGCTACGAGCAGTACTTC,CASSLAENTGGYEQYF